What follows describes a single T cell receptor beta chain. The sample holds other DNA sequences that translate to the same CDR3. For every sample, about 10^5 TCR templates were assayed. Libraries were prepared by immunoSEQ multiplex PCR; TCRdb keeps only in-frame clonotypes and omits some of them. The sample has 85,000 to 130,000 clones; about 91% are singletons. This record comes from a study of siplizumab effects on memory and regulatory T cells. Germline V gene sequence: CDR1 LNHNV, CDR2 YYDKDF (reference sequence). V was pared by 1 base and J by 2 bases, with 12 bases between. The CDR3 consists of 15 residues.

The sequence came from a human donor in good health. The rearrangement uses TRBV15 and TRBJ2-7; D possibly corresponds to TRBD2 (7 bases). Sequencing input: Tregs sorted from blood. The CDR3 DNA follows: TGTGCCACCAGCAGAGGGGGGCGGGGGCCCTACGAGCAGTACTTC. It is translated as CATSRGGRGPYEQYF.